The present T cell receptor beta chain was sequenced within a study of CD4 T cells in relation to SARS-CoV-2 and coronaviruses. The CDR3 extends over 13 amino acids. The V end was cut by 4 bases, the J end by 2 bases, with 9 bases between. Germline V gene sequence: CDR1 GTSNPN, CDR2 SVGIG (reference sequence). This clone has a single count. The target antigen is unknown. The unexposed donors gave CD4+ T cells in about 2011-2018, prior to COVID-19. CD4+ T cells were isolated from the cells after 10 days of culture. Data came from immunoSEQ multiplex PCR; TCRdb stores just in-frame clones and leaves some out. Of 20,000 or so clones in the sample, 76% were seen once.

The receptor was isolated from a human donor in good health. The specimen was CD4+ T cells from PBMCs, cultured in vitro. The gene calls are TRBV30 and TRBJ1-3; TRBD1 is a possible D gene (5 bases). The CDR3 is CAWIGGPGNTIYF. The CDR3 DNA reads as TGTGCCTGGATTGGGGGACCTGGAAACACCATATATTTT. The full variable domain, with the rest looked up from reference TRBV30 and TRBJ1-3, is SQTIHQWPATLVQPVGSPLSLECTVEGTSNPNLYWYRQAAGRGLQLLFYSVGIGQISSEVPQNLSASRPQDRQFILSSKKLLLSDSGFYLCAWIGGPGNTIYFGEGSWLTVV.